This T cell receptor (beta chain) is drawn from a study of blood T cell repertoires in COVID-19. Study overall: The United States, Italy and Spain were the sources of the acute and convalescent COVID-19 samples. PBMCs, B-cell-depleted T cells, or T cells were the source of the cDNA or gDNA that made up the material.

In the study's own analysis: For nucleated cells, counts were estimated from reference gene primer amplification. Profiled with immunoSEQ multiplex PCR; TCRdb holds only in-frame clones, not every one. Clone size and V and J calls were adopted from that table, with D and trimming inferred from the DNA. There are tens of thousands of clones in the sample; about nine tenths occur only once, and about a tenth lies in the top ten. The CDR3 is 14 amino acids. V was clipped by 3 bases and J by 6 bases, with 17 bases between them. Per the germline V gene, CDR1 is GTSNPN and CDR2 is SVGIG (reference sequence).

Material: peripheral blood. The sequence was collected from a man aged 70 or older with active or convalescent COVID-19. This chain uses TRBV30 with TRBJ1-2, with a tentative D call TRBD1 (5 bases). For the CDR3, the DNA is TGTGCCTGGAGGTCCATCGGGGGAACCGATGGCTACACCTTC. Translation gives CAWRSIGGTDGYTF.